The TCR beta chain described here comes from a study of breast tumors, draining lymph nodes, adjacent tissues. This clonotype was counted at least ten times. Its antigen is as yet unknown. General observations from the study: Data fit most tumor T cells coming from lymph node, expanding in tumor. Data only fit, rather than demonstrated, lymph node origin of most tumor T cells. Luminal-like breast cancer showed significantly greater tumor-nontumor repertoire similarity than basal-like breast cancer did. Compared with lymph nodes, tumors were less diverse; compared with nontumor tissue, more.

The CDR3 is 11 residues long. V was shortened by 2 bases and J by 6 bases, with 5 bases between the two germline ends. Germline values: CDR1 ENHRY, CDR2 SYGVKD. Axillary draining lymph nodes of breast cancer patients supplied the node samples. TCRdb re-derived calls from the multiplex PCR reads in MiXCR, one entry per CDR3 protein. The sample has about 300,000 distinct CDR3 sequences; 30% are singletons. The chain carries TRBV10-3 and TRBJ2-7, with unresolved D. Input material: axillary lymph node tissue. This TCR was sampled from a female donor with breast cancer. Some clones in this sample may be carry-over from other donors' samples. The CDR3 nucleotides are TGTGCCATCAGTGAGAAATTCGAGCAGTACTTC. Its translation: CAISEKFEQYF.